This T cell receptor beta chain was observed in a study of blood T cells in healthy people across ages. On this clonotype itself: What it binds is not known.

Primers used in a second PCR of about 7 to 12 cycles were a sample-barcoded 5' primer and a J-beta primer mix. TCRdb processed the 5' RACE reads anew with MiXCR; each CDR3 protein has one entry. The sample comprises roughly 680,000 distinct CDR3 sequences, 52% of which are singletons, and roughly 13% rests with the top ten. The study's findings and limits: When one million T cells were used, diversity estimates were thought to be underestimates.

The receptor comes from an elderly woman in good health. The material sequenced was blood.

The CDR3 here is CASRPDRLNTEAFF. CDR3 sequence (DNA): TGTGCCAGCAGGCCTGACAGGTTGAACACTGAAGCTTTCTTT. The chain uses TRBV6-1 and TRBJ1-1; possible D gene TRBD1, 6 bases. Germline V gene sequence: CDR1 MNHNS, CDR2 SASEGT. The CDR3 is 14 residues long. V was trimmed by 6 bases and J by 0 bases, leaving 11 bases between them.